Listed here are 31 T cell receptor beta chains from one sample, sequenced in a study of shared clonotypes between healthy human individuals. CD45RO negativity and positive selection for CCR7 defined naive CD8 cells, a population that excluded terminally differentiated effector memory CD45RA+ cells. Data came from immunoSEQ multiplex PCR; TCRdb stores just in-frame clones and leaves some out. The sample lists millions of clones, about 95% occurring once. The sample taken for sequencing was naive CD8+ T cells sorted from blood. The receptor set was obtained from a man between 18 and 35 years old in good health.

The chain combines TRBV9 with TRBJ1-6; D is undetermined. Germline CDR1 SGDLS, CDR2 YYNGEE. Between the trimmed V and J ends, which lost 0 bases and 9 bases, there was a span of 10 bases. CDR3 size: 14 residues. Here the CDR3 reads CASSVGSSGSPLHF. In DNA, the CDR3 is TGTGCCAGCAGCGTAGGATCGAGTGGTTCACCCCTCCACTTT.

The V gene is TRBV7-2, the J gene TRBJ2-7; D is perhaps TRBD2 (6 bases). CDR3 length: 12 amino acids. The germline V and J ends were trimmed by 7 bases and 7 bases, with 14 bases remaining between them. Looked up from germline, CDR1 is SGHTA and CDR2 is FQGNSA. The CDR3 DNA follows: TGTGCCAGCACTGCGGGGAGTATAGAGCAGTACTTC. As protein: CASTAGSIEQYF.

The CDR3 loop is CASRDGPGQSSGANVLTF. CDR3 DNA: TGTGCCAGCAGAGACGGCCCTGGCCAGAGCTCTGGGGCCAACGTCCTGACTTTC. The rearrangement uses TRBV2 and TRBJ2-6; D gene unclear. From germline, CDR1 is SNHLY and CDR2 FYNNEI. Deletions cut 6 bases from V and 0 bases from J, with 18 bases between. CDR3 size: 18 residues.

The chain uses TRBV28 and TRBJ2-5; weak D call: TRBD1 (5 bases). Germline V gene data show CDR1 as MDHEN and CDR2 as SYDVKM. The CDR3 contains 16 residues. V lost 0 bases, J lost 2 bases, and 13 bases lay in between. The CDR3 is CASSLWGQVVQETQYF. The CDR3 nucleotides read TGTGCCAGCAGTTTATGGGGGCAGGTAGTACAAGAGACCCAGTACTTC.

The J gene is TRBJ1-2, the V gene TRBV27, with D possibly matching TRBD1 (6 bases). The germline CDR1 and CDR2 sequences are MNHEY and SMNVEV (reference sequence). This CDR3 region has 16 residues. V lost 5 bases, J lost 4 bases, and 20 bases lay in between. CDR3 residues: CASSPSTGGVGYGYTF. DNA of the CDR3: TGTGCCAGCAGTCCGTCGACAGGCGGGGTCGGCTATGGCTACACCTTC.

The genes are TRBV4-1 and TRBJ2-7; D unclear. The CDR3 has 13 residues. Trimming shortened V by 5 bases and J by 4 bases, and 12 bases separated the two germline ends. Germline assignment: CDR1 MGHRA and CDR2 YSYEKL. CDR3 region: CASSKSESYEQYF. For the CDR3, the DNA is TGCGCCAGCAGCAAATCAGAATCTTACGAGCAGTACTTC.

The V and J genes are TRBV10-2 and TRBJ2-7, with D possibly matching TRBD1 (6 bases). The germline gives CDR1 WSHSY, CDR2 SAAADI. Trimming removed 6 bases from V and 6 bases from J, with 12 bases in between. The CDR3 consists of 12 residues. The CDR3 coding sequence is TGCGCCAGCAGCGGTGGGACAAGCGAGCAGTACTTC. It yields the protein CASSGGTSEQYF.

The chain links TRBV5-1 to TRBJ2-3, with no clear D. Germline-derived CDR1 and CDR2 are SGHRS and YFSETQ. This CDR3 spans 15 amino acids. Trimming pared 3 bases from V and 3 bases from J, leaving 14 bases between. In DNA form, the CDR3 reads TGCGCCAGCAGCTCCGAGGATACAATTACAGATACGCAGTATTTT. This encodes CASSSEDTITDTQYF.

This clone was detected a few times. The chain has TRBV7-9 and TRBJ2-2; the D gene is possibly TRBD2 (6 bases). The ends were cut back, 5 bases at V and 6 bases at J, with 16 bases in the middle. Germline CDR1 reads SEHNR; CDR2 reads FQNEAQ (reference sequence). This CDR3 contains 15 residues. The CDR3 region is CASSPPGGWAGELFF. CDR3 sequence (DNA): TGTGCCAGCAGCCCCCCCGGGGGATGGGCCGGGGAGCTGTTTTTT.

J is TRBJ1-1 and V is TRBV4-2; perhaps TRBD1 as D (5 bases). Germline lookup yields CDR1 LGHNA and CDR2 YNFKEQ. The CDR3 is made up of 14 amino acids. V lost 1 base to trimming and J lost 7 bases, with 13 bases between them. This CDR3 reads CASSQVVGTIEAFF. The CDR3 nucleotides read TGTGCCAGCAGCCAAGTAGTAGGGACGATTGAAGCTTTCTTT.

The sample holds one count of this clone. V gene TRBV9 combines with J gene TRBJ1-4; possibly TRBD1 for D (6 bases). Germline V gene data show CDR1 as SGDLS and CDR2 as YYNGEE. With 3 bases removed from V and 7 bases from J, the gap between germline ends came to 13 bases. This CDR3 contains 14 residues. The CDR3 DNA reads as TGTGCCAGCAGCGCGGGACATCAGTCTGAAAAACTGTTTTTT. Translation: CASSAGHQSEKLFF.

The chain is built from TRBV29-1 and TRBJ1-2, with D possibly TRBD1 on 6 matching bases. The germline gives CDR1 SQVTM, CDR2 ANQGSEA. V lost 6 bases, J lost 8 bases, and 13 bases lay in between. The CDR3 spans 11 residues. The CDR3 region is CSVAAGDGYTF. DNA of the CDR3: TGCAGCGTCGCGGCAGGGGACGGCTACACCTTC.

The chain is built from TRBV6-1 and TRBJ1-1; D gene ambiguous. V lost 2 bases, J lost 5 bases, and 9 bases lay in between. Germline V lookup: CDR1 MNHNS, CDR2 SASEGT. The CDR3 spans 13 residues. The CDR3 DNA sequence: TGTGCCAGCAGTGAAAGGGAGTATACTGAAGCTTTCTTT. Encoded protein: CASSEREYTEAFF.

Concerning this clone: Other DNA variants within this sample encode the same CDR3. Written as DNA, the CDR3 is TGTGCCAGCAGTTACCGAAGCTCCTACGAGCAGTACTTC. Translation: CASSYRSSYEQYF. The chain has TRBV27 and TRBJ2-7; unclear D gene. Trimming took 4 bases from V and 0 from J, leaving 7 bases between them. Germline V CDR1 and CDR2: MNHEY, SMNVEV (reference sequence). The CDR3 totals 13 residues.

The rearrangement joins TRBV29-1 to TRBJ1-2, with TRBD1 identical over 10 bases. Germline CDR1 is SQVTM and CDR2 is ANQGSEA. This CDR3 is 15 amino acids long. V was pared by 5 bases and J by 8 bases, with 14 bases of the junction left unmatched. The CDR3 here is CSVLVTGGAVIGYTF. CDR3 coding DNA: TGCAGCGTTTTAGTGACAGGGGGCGCGGTTATCGGCTACACCTTC.

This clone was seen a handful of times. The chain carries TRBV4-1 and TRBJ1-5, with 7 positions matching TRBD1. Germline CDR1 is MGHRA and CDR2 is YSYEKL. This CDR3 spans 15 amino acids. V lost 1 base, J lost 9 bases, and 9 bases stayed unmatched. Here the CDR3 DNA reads TGCGCCAGCAGCCAAGTATCCGGGACAGTGAGGCCCCAGCATTTT. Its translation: CASSQVSGTVRPQHF.

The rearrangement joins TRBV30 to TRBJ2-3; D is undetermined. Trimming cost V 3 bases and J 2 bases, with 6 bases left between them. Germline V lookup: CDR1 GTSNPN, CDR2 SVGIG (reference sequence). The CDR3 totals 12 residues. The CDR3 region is CAWRSHTDTQYF. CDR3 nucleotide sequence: TGTGCCTGGAGGTCGCACACAGATACGCAGTATTTT.

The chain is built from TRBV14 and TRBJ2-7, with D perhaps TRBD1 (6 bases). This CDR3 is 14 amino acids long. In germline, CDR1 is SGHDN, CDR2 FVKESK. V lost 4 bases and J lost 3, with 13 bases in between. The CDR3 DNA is TGTGCCAGCAGCCGAACAGGGTCGGACTACGAGCAGTACTTC. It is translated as CASSRTGSDYEQYF.

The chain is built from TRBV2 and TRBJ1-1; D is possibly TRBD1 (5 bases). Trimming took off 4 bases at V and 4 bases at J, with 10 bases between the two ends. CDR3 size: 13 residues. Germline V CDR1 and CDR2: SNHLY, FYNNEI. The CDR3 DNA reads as TGTGCCAGCAGTGGGGATGGGACCACTGAAGCTTTCTTT. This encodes CASSGDGTTEAFF.

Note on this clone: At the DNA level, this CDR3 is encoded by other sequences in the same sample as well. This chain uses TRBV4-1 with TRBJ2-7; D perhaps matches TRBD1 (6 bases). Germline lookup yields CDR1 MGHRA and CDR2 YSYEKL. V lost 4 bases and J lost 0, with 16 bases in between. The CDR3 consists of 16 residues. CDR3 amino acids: CASSLLETGGSYEQYF. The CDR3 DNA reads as TGCGCCAGCAGCCTTCTTGAGACAGGAGGCTCCTACGAGCAGTACTTC.

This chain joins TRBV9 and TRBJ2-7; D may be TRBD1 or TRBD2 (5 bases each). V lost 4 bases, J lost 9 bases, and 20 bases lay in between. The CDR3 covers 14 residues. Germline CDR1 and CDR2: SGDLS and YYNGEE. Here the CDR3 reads CASSPGTGSLGQYF. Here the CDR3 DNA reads TGTGCCAGCAGCCCGGGGACCGGTTCCCTCGGGCAGTACTTC.

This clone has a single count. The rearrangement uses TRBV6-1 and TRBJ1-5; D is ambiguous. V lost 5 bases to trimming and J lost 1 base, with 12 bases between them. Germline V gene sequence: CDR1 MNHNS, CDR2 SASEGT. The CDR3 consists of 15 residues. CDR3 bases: TGTGCCAGCAGTTGGAACAGAGAAAGCAATCAGCCCCAGCATTTT. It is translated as CASSWNRESNQPQHF.

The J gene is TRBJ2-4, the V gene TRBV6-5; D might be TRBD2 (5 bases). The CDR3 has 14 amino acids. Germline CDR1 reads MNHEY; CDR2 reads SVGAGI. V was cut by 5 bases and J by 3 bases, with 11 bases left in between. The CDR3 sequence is CASSPDGGKNIQYF. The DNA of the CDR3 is TGTGCCAGCAGTCCGGACGGAGGCAAAAACATTCAGTACTTC.

CDR3 sequence: CASSPLGFEKLFF. The CDR3 DNA reads TGTGCCAGCAGTCCGCTAGGGTTTGAAAAACTGTTTTTT. J is TRBJ1-4 and V is TRBV27; D not resolved. The CDR3 runs to 13 residues. V lost 5 bases to trimming and J lost 7 bases, with 11 bases between them. CDR1 and CDR2 (germline): MNHEY, SMNVEV (reference sequence).

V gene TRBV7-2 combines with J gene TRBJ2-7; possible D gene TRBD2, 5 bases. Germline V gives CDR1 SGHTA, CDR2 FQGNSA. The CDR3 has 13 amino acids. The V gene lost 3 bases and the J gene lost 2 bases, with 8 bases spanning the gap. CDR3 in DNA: TGTGCCAGCAGCTTTTACGGGGCCTACGAGCAGTACTTC. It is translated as CASSFYGAYEQYF.

CDR3 DNA sequence: TGCGCCAGCAGCTTGGACGGAGACAGGGGCTGGAACACTGAAGCTTTCTTT. This encodes CASSLDGDRGWNTEAFF. The genes are TRBV5-1 and TRBJ1-1, with 8 bases aligning to TRBD1. The CDR3 spans 17 residues. Unmatched junction bases numbered 8, after V lost 0 bases and J lost 1 base. The germline V gene encodes CDR1 SGHRS and CDR2 YFSETQ. The full variable domain, in which reference TRBV5-1 and TRBJ1-1 provide the parts outside the CDR3, is KAGVTQTPRYLIKTRGQQVTLSCSPISGHRSVSWYQQTPGQGLQFLFEYFSETQRNKGNFPGRFSGRQFSNSRSEMNVSTLELGDSALYLCASSLDGDRGWNTEAFFGQGTRLTVV.

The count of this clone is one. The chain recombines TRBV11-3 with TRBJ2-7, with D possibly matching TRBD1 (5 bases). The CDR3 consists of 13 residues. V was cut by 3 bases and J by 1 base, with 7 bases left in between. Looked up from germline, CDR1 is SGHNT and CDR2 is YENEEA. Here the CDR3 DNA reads TGTGCCAGCAGCTTTCAGGGTTCCTACGAGCAGTACTTC. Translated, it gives CASSFQGSYEQYF.

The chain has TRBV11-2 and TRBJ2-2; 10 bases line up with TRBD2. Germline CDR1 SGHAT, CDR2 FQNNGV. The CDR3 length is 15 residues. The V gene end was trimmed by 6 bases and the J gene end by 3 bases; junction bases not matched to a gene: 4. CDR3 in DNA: TGTGCCAGCAGTTCTCTAGCGGGGGACACCGGGGAGCTGTTTTTT. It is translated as CASSSLAGDTGELFF.

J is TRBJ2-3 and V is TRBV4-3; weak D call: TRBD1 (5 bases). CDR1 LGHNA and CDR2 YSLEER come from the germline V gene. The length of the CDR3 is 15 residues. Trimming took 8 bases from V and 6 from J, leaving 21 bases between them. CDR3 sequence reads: CASAQDQGESDTQYF. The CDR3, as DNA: TGCGCCAGCGCTCAAGATCAAGGGGAATCCGATACGCAGTATTTT.

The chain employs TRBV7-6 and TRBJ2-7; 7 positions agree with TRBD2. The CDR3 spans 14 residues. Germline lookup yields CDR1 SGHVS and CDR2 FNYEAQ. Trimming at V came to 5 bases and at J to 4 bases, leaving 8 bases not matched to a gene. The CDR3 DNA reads TGTGCCAGCAGCGAGCGGGGCCTAGGATACGAGCAGTACTTC. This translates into CASSERGLGYEQYF.

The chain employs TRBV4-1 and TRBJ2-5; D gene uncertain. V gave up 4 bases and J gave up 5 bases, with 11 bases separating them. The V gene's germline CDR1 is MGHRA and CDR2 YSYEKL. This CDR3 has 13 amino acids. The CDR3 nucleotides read TGCGCCAGCAGCCGCCAAGATCGGGAGACCCAGTACTTC. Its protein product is CASSRQDRETQYF.